The 14 T cell receptor beta chains in this list originate from one sample, sequenced in a study of patients and donors after allogeneic stem cell transplantation. TCRdb ran MiXCR on the RT-PCR reads and lists one entry per CDR3 protein. The table includes about 410,000 distinct CDR3 sequences, roughly 17% detected once. The specimen sequenced was blood, either unsorted or a sorted T cell fraction (not recorded which). The receptors originated from a human donor who was either an allogeneic HSCT recipient or a stem cell or donor lymphocyte infusion donor (not recorded which). It is not recorded whose cells these are; they may come from a transplant donor.

This chain links TRBV20-1 with TRBJ2-7, with D possibly being TRBD1 or TRBD2 (6 bases each). CDR3 length: 17 residues. CDR1 and CDR2 from the germline V gene are DFQATT and SNEGSKA (reference sequence). The germline V and J ends were trimmed by 0 bases and 0 bases, with 18 bases remaining between them. The CDR3 nucleotides are TGCAGTGCTAGAGACTCAGTAGGGGGGAGGAGCTCCTACGAGCAGTACTTC. Translated, it gives CSARDSVGGRSSYEQYF.

In this sample, this clonotype turned up a few times. The rearrangement joins TRBV9 to TRBJ2-5; possible D gene TRBD2, 5 bases. This CDR3 spans 15 amino acids. CDR1 and CDR2 from the germline V gene are SGDLS and YYNGEE. Trimming pared 4 bases from V and 3 bases from J, leaving 16 bases between. The CDR3 is CASSPDGLSKETQYF. CDR3 DNA: TGTGCCAGCAGCCCAGATGGACTCTCGAAAGAGACCCAGTACTTC.

This clonotype has at least ten counts. The chain carries TRBV15 and TRBJ2-3; D remains unclear. Trimming cost V 0 bases and J 6 bases, with 10 bases left between them. The CDR3 sequence is 14 residues long. CDR1 is LNHNV and CDR2 is YYDKDF in the germline V gene (reference sequence). The CDR3 coding sequence is TGTGCCACCAGCAGAGAGTGGCAGCCCGATACGCAGTATTTT. The encoded protein is CATSREWQPDTQYF.

The CDR3 coding sequence is TGTGCCATCAGTGGGTCCGGGACAGGTCGATCCTACGAGCAGTACTTC. It is translated as CAISGSGTGRSYEQYF. This rearrangement joins TRBV10-3 to TRBJ2-7; 8 bases are shared with TRBD1. Germline lookup yields CDR1 ENHRY and CDR2 SYGVKD. V trimming: 4 bases; J trimming: 1 base; junction bases outside the gene matches: 9. CDR3 length: 16 amino acids.

This clonotype has a handful of counts. The J gene is TRBJ2-4, the V gene TRBV12-3 or TRBV12-4, with D uncertain. This CDR3 contains 14 residues. The V end was cut by 6 bases, the J end by 0 bases, with 9 bases between. CDR3 coding DNA: TGTGCCAGCAGCAAAAAACTAGCCAAAAACATTCAGTACTTC. This codes for CASSKKLAKNIQYF.

CDR3 bases: TGTGCCAGCAGCAAGGAGGCTGAAGCTTTCTTT. Its protein is CASSKEAEAFF. The genes are TRBV7-9 and TRBJ1-1; D is uncertain. The CDR3 has 11 residues. From germline, CDR1 is SEHNR and CDR2 FQNEAQ (reference sequence). Trimming shortened V by 5 bases and J by 6 bases, and 7 bases separated the two germline ends.

V is TRBV24-1 and J is TRBJ2-2; 7 nucleotides agree with TRBD1. The germline V gene has CDR1 KGHDR and CDR2 SFDVKD. This CDR3 has 17 amino acids. V dropped 0 bases and J dropped 3; count of bases not matched to a gene: 6. CDR3 sequence (DNA): TGTGCCACCAGTGATTTGCCAAATACAGGGGACACCGGGGAGCTGTTTTTT. Translating it yields CATSDLPNTGDTGELFF.

This clonotype showed up just a few times. At one of its ends the junction is not consistent with the germline gene, which may arise from a read error. V is TRBV7-7 and J is TRBJ2-1, with 7 bases identical to TRBD1. The CDR3 is made up of 13 amino acids. Germline CDR1 and CDR2: SSHAT and FNYEAQ (reference sequence). CDR3 in DNA: TGTGCTAGCAGCTACACAACAGGGGATGAGCAGTTCTTC. Protein product: CASSYTTGDEQFF. The entire variable domain, with the rest obtained from reference TRBV7-7 and TRBJ2-1, is as follows: GAGVSQSPRYKVTKRGQDVTLRCDPISSHATLYWYQQALGQGPEFLTYFNYEAQPDKSGLPSDRFSAERPEGSISTLTIQRTEQRDSAMYRCASSYTTGDEQFFGPGTRLTVL.

There are a few counts of this clonotype. The V call is TRBV11-2, the J call TRBJ2-3, with 12 bases that match TRBD2. After removal of 5 bases from V and 7 bases from J, the junction contained 7 bases not matched to a gene. Germline V gene data show CDR1 as SGHAT and CDR2 as FQNNGV. This CDR3 is built from 15 residues. The CDR3 sequence: CASSPPGLAGHTQYF. The CDR3, as DNA: TGTGCCAGCAGCCCCCCGGGACTAGCGGGTCATACGCAGTATTTT.

This clonotype occurred a few times. The V and J genes are TRBV7-9 and TRBJ2-1; perhaps TRBD1 as D (6 bases). CDR1 is SEHNR and CDR2 is FQNEAQ in the germline V gene (reference sequence). The CDR3 is 15 residues long. V was shortened by 5 bases and J by 2 bases, with 13 bases between the two germline ends. CDR3 DNA sequence: TGTGCCAGCAGCCTAAGGGGGAAACCCTACAATGAGCAGTTCTTC. It specifies CASSLRGKPYNEQFF.

This clonotype has more than one count but fewer than ten. The rearrangement uses TRBV7-3 and TRBJ2-5, with D perhaps matching TRBD1 or TRBD2 (5 bases each). The length of the CDR3 is 18 residues. Trimming stripped 5 bases from V and 1 base from J, with 23 bases between. Germline loops: CDR1 SGHTA, CDR2 FQGTGA. The CDR3 nucleotides read TGTGCCAGCAGCCCATCGAAGAATTTCCGGGACGGCCAAGAGACCCAGTACTTC. It translates to CASSPSKNFRDGQETQYF.

There are a few counts of this clonotype. The CDR3 DNA reads as TGCAGCGCCCGGGGACGGTACCAAGAGACCCAGTACTTC. Translated, it gives CSARGRYQETQYF. The chain carries TRBV29-1 and TRBJ2-5; D is perhaps TRBD1 or TRBD2 (5 bases each). Trimming cost V 7 bases and J 0 bases, with 12 bases left between them. Germline lookup yields CDR1 SQVTM and CDR2 ANQGSEA. The CDR3 runs to 13 residues.

Many counts were recorded for this clonotype. The CDR3 loop reads CSARDPFSATSYEQYF. The CDR3 bases are TGCAGTGCTAGAGATCCCTTTAGCGCCACCTCCTACGAGCAGTACTTC. This chain connects TRBV20-1 to TRBJ2-7, with TRBD2 as a possible D gene (5 bases). Trimming shortened V by 0 bases and J by 0 bases, and 15 bases separated the two germline ends. Germline V lookup: CDR1 DFQATT, CDR2 SNEGSKA (reference sequence). There are 16 residues in the CDR3.

This clonotype was found a few times. V and J are TRBV3-1 and TRBJ2-1, with D perhaps TRBD1 (5 bases). The CDR3 contains 11 residues. Between the trimmed V and J ends, which lost 1 base and 16 bases, there was a span of 11 bases. Germline CDR1 is LGHDT and CDR2 is YNNKEL (reference sequence). CDR3 DNA: TGTGCCAGCAGCCAAGGGGCAGGGTACTTCTTC. This gives the protein CASSQGAGYFF.